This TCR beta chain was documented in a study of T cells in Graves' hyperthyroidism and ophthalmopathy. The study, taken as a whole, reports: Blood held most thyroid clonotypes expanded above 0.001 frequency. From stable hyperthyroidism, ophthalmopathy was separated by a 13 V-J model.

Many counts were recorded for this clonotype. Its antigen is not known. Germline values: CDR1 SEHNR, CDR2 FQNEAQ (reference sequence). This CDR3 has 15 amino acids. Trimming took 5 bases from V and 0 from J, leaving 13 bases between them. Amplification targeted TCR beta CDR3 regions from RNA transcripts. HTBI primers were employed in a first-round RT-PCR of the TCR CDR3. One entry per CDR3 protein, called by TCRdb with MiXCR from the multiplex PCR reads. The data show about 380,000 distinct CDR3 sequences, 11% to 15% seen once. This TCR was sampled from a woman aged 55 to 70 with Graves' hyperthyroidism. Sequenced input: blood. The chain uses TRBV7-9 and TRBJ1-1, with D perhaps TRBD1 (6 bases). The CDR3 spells CASSKRTDMNTEAFF. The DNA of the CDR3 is TGTGCCAGCAGCAAGCGGACAGATATGAACACTGAAGCTTTCTTT.